These 19 T cell receptor beta chains originate from one sample sequenced in a study of shared clonotypes between healthy human individuals. Positive CCR7 selection of CD45RO-negative cells yielded the naive CD8 cells, and terminally differentiated effector memory CD45RA+ cells were excluded. Clones were read by immunoSEQ multiplex PCR, and TCRdb kept only the in-frame ones, dropping some. The table shows 1.5 million to 2.5 million clones, with about 94% occurring only once. The source material was naive CD8+ T cells sorted from blood. The receptors originated from a man younger than 35 in good health.

With regard to this clone: Compared with germline, one end of the junction differs, possibly owing to a read error. This chain links TRBV7-7 with TRBJ2-3; D possibly corresponds to TRBD1 (7 bases). Germline V gene sequence: CDR1 SSHAT, CDR2 FNYEAQ (reference sequence). The CDR3 contains 15 residues. The DNA for the CDR3 is TGTGCTAGCAGCTTATCGGCAGGGGGGACAGATACGCAGTATTTT. This gives the protein CASSLSAGGTDTQYF.

This chain joins TRBV28 and TRBJ2-5, with no clear D. Trimming cost V 11 bases and J 5 bases, with 12 bases left between them. There are 11 residues in the CDR3. From germline, CDR1 is MDHEN and CDR2 SYDVKM. The chain's CDR3 is CAATSRETQYF. CDR3 coding DNA: TGTGCCGCTACCTCACGGGAGACCCAGTACTTC.

V and J are TRBV6-6 and TRBJ2-7; 7 bases are shared with TRBD2. V trimming: 4 bases; J trimming: 3 bases; junction bases outside the gene matches: 6. The CDR3 contains 14 residues. Germline values: CDR1 MNHNY, CDR2 SVGAGI (reference sequence). This CDR3 reads CASSSSGAIYEQYF. For the CDR3, the DNA is TGTGCCAGCAGTTCCAGCGGGGCCATCTACGAGCAGTACTTC.

V gene TRBV10-2 combines with J gene TRBJ2-7; D unresolved. V lost 1 base and J lost 5, with 15 bases in between. The length of the CDR3 is 15 residues. Germline CDR1 and CDR2: WSHSY and SAAADI. For the CDR3, the DNA is TGCGCCAGCAGTGAGTATGTGGGTCCGGTTCACGAGCAGTACTTC. Translated, it gives CASSEYVGPVHEQYF.

The rearrangement links TRBV30 to TRBJ2-5, with D tentatively TRBD1 (6 bases). This CDR3 is built from 14 residues. Germline CDR1 GTSNPN, CDR2 SVGIG (reference sequence). V shed 5 bases and J shed 5 bases, with 18 bases lying between them. The DNA for the CDR3 is TGTGCCTGGCTCCGGGACACCGTCGGGGAGACCCAGTACTTC. Translated: CAWLRDTVGETQYF.

The sample holds a few counts of this clone. The chain combines TRBV27 with TRBJ2-5; the D is unclear. The V gene's germline CDR1 is MNHEY and CDR2 SMNVEV (reference sequence). CDR3 length: 11 residues. V gave up 3 bases and J gave up 1 base, with 0 bases separating them. CDR3 in DNA: TGTGCCAGCAGTTTCCAAGAGACCCAGTACTTC. Translation: CASSFQETQYF.

This sequence joins TRBV5-4 and TRBJ1-2; possible D gene TRBD1, 5 bases. The CDR3 loop spans 14 amino acids. Trimming shortened V by 1 base and J by 8 bases, and 15 bases separated the two germline ends. CDR1 is SGHNT, CDR2 YYREEE, per germline (reference sequence). CDR3 amino acids: CASSLRGGGRGYTF. CDR3 bases: TGTGCCAGCAGCTTGCGAGGCGGGGGTCGGGGCTACACCTTC.

This chain joins TRBV19 and TRBJ2-6; no clear D gene. V was pared by 5 bases and J by 4 bases, with 12 bases between. Germline CDR1 reads LNHDA; CDR2 reads SQIVND (reference sequence). The CDR3 is 15 residues long. The CDR3 reads CASSVTITGANVLTF. In DNA form, the CDR3 reads TGTGCCAGTAGTGTCACCATAACCGGGGCCAACGTCCTGACTTTC.

The rearrangement joins TRBV19 to TRBJ2-3, with 7 bases lining up with TRBD2. This CDR3 comprises 16 residues. Per the germline V gene, CDR1 is LNHDA and CDR2 is SQIVND (reference sequence). The J segment lost 0 bases and the V segment lost 5 bases, leaving 8 bases of the junction unmatched. CDR3 nucleotides: TGTGCCAGTAGTTGGGAGGGCGGGCCAAGCACAGATACGCAGTATTTT. Its protein is CASSWEGGPSTDTQYF.

This clone came up a few times. The chain uses TRBV4-1 and TRBJ2-1; D is unclear. Trimming removed 4 bases from V and 9 bases from J, with 13 bases in between. The germline V gene encodes CDR1 MGHRA and CDR2 YSYEKL. This CDR3 spans 13 amino acids. The CDR3, as DNA: TGCGCCAGCAGCCCTGGGCTCGGCCGTGAGCAGTTCTTC. Translation gives CASSPGLGREQFF.

Points on this clone: The sample holds other DNA sequences that translate to the same CDR3. This rearrangement joins TRBV29-1 to TRBJ2-7, with 7 nucleotides matching TRBD2. CDR3 length: 13 amino acids. With V trimmed by 4 bases and J by 0 bases, 3 bases remained unmatched. In germline, CDR1 is SQVTM, CDR2 ANQGSEA. The chain's CDR3 is CSVAGGSSYEQYF. The CDR3 nucleotides read TGCAGCGTTGCGGGGGGAAGCTCCTACGAGCAGTACTTC.

The chain recombines TRBV6-5 with TRBJ2-7, with D maybe TRBD2 (6 bases). Trimming stripped 5 bases from V and 2 bases from J, with 13 bases between. The CDR3 contains 14 residues. Germline lookup yields CDR1 MNHEY and CDR2 SVGAGI. CDR3 in amino acids: CASSMRSGPYEQYF. DNA of the CDR3: TGTGCCAGCAGTATGAGAAGCGGGCCCTACGAGCAGTACTTC.

This sequence joins TRBV2 and TRBJ2-7; D is undetermined. Trimming removed 8 bases at V and 3 bases at J, with 17 bases between. Germline-derived CDR1 and CDR2 are SNHLY and FYNNEI. The length of the CDR3 is 14 residues. CDR3 sequence: CASGSLLKDYEQYF. The DNA of the CDR3 is TGTGCCAGCGGCTCTCTTTTGAAGGACTACGAGCAGTACTTC.

The V gene is TRBV19, the J gene TRBJ1-1; D possibly corresponds to TRBD1 (6 bases). CDR1 and CDR2 (germline): LNHDA, SQIVND (reference sequence). Trimming cost V 3 bases and J 6 bases, with 11 bases left between them. The CDR3 sequence is 13 residues long. This chain's CDR3 is CASSMTEGAEAFF. CDR3 in DNA: TGTGCCAGTAGTATGACTGAGGGGGCTGAAGCTTTCTTT.

The V call is TRBV6-6, the J call TRBJ2-1; 8 bases match TRBD2. Germline-derived CDR1 and CDR2 are MNHNY and SVGAGI (reference sequence). The V gene end was trimmed by 2 bases and the J gene end by 5 bases; junction bases not matched to a gene: 5. The CDR3 consists of 15 residues. CDR3 bases: TGTGCCAGCAGTTACGCCAGCGGGAGCCACAATGAGCAGTTCTTC. Its translation is CASSYASGSHNEQFF.

The J gene is TRBJ1-3, the V gene TRBV6-5; perhaps TRBD1 as D (5 bases). Germline V gene sequence: CDR1 MNHEY, CDR2 SVGAGI. The CDR3 loop spans 15 amino acids. V was trimmed by 2 bases and J by 4 bases, leaving 12 bases between them. CDR3 region: CASSYPCRDGNTIYF. CDR3 DNA: TGTGCCAGCAGTTACCCGTGCAGGGACGGAAACACCATATATTTT.

J is TRBJ2-2 and V is TRBV29-1; D may be TRBD1 (5 bases). CDR3 length equals 16 residues. CDR1 and CDR2 from the germline V gene are SQVTM and ANQGSEA. V lost 6 bases and J lost 0, with 17 bases in between. The CDR3 protein is CSVAPSTESNTGELFF. CDR3 bases: TGCAGCGTCGCACCTTCGACAGAATCGAACACCGGGGAGCTGTTTTTT.

About this clone: Other nucleotide sequences in the sample specify the same CDR3. V is TRBV5-6 and J is TRBJ2-3, with D hard to call. The CDR3 runs 14 residues. Germline CDR1 SGHDT, CDR2 YYEEEE. The V and J ends lost 3 bases and 2 bases respectively, with 10 bases between them. The CDR3 DNA sequence: TGTGCCAGCAGCTCTGGCGGATACACAGATACGCAGTATTTT. As protein: CASSSGGYTDTQYF.

In the case of this clone: Other DNA sequences in the same sample also yield this CDR3. This chain uses TRBV7-9 with TRBJ2-7; D may correspond to TRBD1 or TRBD2 (5 bases each). This CDR3 is built from 14 residues. Germline CDR1 and CDR2: SEHNR and FQNEAQ (reference sequence). Trimming stripped 5 bases from V and 0 bases from J, with 11 bases between. In nucleotides, the CDR3 is TGTGCCAGCAGCCCCCCCGGGACCTCCTACGAGCAGTACTTC. Translating it yields CASSPPGTSYEQYF.